Reported below is one TCR beta chain. No antigen is known for it. It has no much larger one-base neighbor in the sample; base qualities were not kept. This sample was included in a study of control samples from healthy donors and cancer patients (TCRdb year 2020). The CDR3 covers 16 residues, taking in both the cysteine and the phenylalanine. Kept here is only the CDR3 DNA, which spans 48 bases and is read in frame from base 1. Via the germline V gene, CDR1 is SNHLY and CDR2 FYNNEI. At the junction V is shortened by 0 bases and J by 4 bases, with 15 bases in between. Libraries were constructed by the immunoSEQ multiplex PCR assay. This immuneACCESS table, as held by TCRdb, lists in-frame sequences with V and J called but not all clones. Of the missing ones, under half trace to an unresolved V gene in checked studies; the others have no known cause. This sample comprises approximately 26,000 clones, roughly 88% of them detected only once. About an eighth of the sample goes to the ten largest clones.

This sequence uses TRBV2 and TRBJ1-2; a weak D assignment points to TRBD1 (6 bases agree). The sequence derives from a man over 45 with lung cancer. The sample consisted of PBMCs. The encoded CDR3 is CASSEAEGTPPYGYTF. The DNA sequence is as follows: TGTGCCAGCAGTGAAGCGGAAGGGACACCCCCCTATGGCTACACCTTC.